The 9 T cell receptor beta chains below were found in one sample sequenced in a study of brain T cells in children with intractable seizures. Time point indicated: blood from clinic visit 5 months post-surgery; TSC patient then seizure free. Sequencing used immunoSEQ multiplex PCR; TCRdb keeps in-frame clones, though not all of them. Of under 400,000 clones in the sample, over 85% were seen once. The source material was peripheral blood, sampled around 5 months after surgery. These receptors originate from a boy younger than two with tuberous sclerosis and intractable seizures.

V is TRBV30 and J is TRBJ2-2; D is perhaps TRBD2 (6 bases). This CDR3 contains 17 residues. V dropped 1 base and J dropped 1 base, with 16 bases sitting between them. Looked up from germline, CDR1 is GTSNPN and CDR2 is SVGIG (reference sequence). CDR3 DNA sequence: TGTGCCTGGAGTGCGGGGCGGGGCGGAGAGAACACCGGGGAGCTGTTTTTT. Protein sequence: CAWSAGRGGENTGELFF.

This chain joins TRBV29-1 and TRBJ1-2; D not certain. Trimming pared 1 base from V and 4 bases from J, leaving 7 bases between. Germline V gene lookup returns CDR1 SQVTM and CDR2 ANQGSEA. This CDR3 is 12 amino acids long. The CDR3 loop reads CSVEAKGYGYTF. CDR3 bases: TGCAGCGTTGAAGCGAAAGGCTATGGCTACACCTTC.

The chain employs TRBV12-3 or TRBV12-4 and TRBJ2-3; D is ambiguous. This CDR3 spans 13 amino acids. V was cut by 1 base and J by 4 bases, with 6 bases left in between. CDR3 DNA sequence: TGTGCCAGCAGTTTAGTTGGGTCAGATACGCAGTATTTT. Residues: CASSLVGSDTQYF.

This clone was observed a single time. For the CDR3, the DNA is TGTGCCAGTAGTATTTGGAGGGATCCGAACACTGAAGCTTTCTTT. Its translation: CASSIWRDPNTEAFF. This chain joins TRBV19 and TRBJ1-1; D gene unclear. CDR3 length: 15 amino acids. The V gene lost 3 bases and the J gene lost 1 base, with 12 bases spanning the gap. Germline assignment: CDR1 LNHDA and CDR2 SQIVND (reference sequence).

This chain links TRBV7-9 with TRBJ2-5; no clear D gene. The CDR3 contains 11 residues. Germline V gene lookup returns CDR1 SEHNR and CDR2 FQNEAQ (reference sequence). V lost 5 bases and J 3 bases, leaving 4 bases between the germline ends. The CDR3 is CASSGEETQYF. The CDR3 DNA sequence: TGTGCCAGCAGCGGAGAAGAGACCCAGTACTTC. Using reference TRBV7-9 and TRBJ2-5 for the parts outside the CDR3, the full variable domain is DTGVSQNPRHKITKRGQNVTFRCDPISEHNRLYWYRQTLGQGPEFLTYFQNEAQLEKSRLLSDRFSAERPKGSFSTLEIQRTEQGDSAMYLCASSGEETQYFGPGTRLLVL.

This chain connects TRBV25-1 to TRBJ1-6; 8 nucleotides line up with TRBD1. Per germline, CDR1 MGHDK and CDR2 SYGVNS. V shed 1 base and J 6 bases; nucleotides not matched to a gene: 2. This CDR3 has 15 residues. CDR3 nucleotides: TGTGCCAGCAGTGAATCGGACAGGGTTAATTCACCCCTCCACTTT. This codes for CASSESDRVNSPLHF.

This clone was detected only a few times. The chain couples TRBV27 to TRBJ1-3; D not certain. The CDR3 sequence is 13 residues long. The V gene lost 6 bases and the J gene lost 0 bases, with 6 bases spanning the gap. Germline V CDR1 and CDR2: MNHEY, SMNVEV (reference sequence). The CDR3: CASRESSGNTIYF. In DNA form, the CDR3 reads TGTGCCAGCAGGGAAAGCTCTGGAAACACCATATATTTT.

V is TRBV5-1 and J is TRBJ1-1; no clear D gene. Germline V CDR1 and CDR2: SGHRS, YFSETQ. V shed 1 base and J shed 0 bases, with 19 bases lying between them. The CDR3 spans 18 residues. The CDR3 DNA sequence: TGCGCCAGCAGCTTGCTGTCCCTTACGGATAACATGAACACTGAAGCTTTCTTT. It yields the protein CASSLLSLTDNMNTEAFF.

This clone occurred once. This chain links TRBV18 with TRBJ2-3; D is unresolved. Germline loops: CDR1 KGHSH, CDR2 LQKENI. Trimming took off 2 bases at V and 8 bases at J, with 11 bases between the two ends. This CDR3 is 13 amino acids long. CDR3: CASSPIHRGTQYF. CDR3 DNA: TGTGCCAGCTCACCAATACACAGAGGTACGCAGTATTTT.